These T cell receptor beta chains were read from a single sample in a study of T cells after yellow fever vaccination. MiXCR, applied by TCRdb to the 5' RACE reads, yields one record per CDR3 protein. The profile shows some 160,000 distinct CDR3 sequences, over 7% of them singletons. Sample: CD8+ T cells sorted from PBMCs, taken 45 days after the yellow fever booster vaccination. All receptors come from a man between 18 and 29 years old who received the YFV17D yellow fever vaccine. CDR3s leave out the opening cysteine and the closing phenylalanine or tryptophan.

V gene: TRBV7-9
J gene: TRBJ2-5
CDR3 protein: ASSLEGAGETQY

V gene: TRBV15
J gene: TRBJ2-5
CDR3 protein: ATSRGPGTALGY

V gene: TRBV24-1
J gene: TRBJ2-5
CDR3 protein: ATSRGGEETQY

V gene: TRBV2
J gene: TRBJ2-1
CDR3 protein: ARWTSGGTSYNEQF

V gene: TRBV9
J gene: TRBJ1-1
CDR3 protein: ASSVGAGRTEAF

V gene: TRBV29-1
J gene: TRBJ2-1
CDR3 protein: SVEAFTGAVGDEQF

V gene: TRBV6-5
J gene: TRBJ1-1
CDR3 protein: ASTLGGRAF

V gene: TRBV5-1
J gene: TRBJ1-1
CDR3 protein: ASSGPGPTEAF

V gene: TRBV9
J gene: TRBJ2-6
CDR3 protein: ASSVGSSGANVLT

V gene: TRBV12-5
J gene: TRBJ1-2
CDR3 protein: ASGLGKTARDYGYT

V gene: TRBV7-8
J gene: TRBJ1-2
CDR3 protein: ASASSGPLYYGYT

V gene: TRBV6-5
J gene: TRBJ2-5
CDR3 protein: ASSSTQGQETQY

V gene: TRBV6-2/TRBV6-3
J gene: TRBJ2-4
CDR3 protein: ASSYSGGIQY

V gene: TRBV15
J gene: TRBJ1-5
CDR3 protein: ATSRERVSFQPQH

V gene: TRBV27
J gene: TRBJ2-7
CDR3 protein: ASSPLRGLTYEQY

V gene: TRBV18
J gene: TRBJ2-7
CDR3 protein: ASSPREGETYEQY

V gene: TRBV27
J gene: TRBJ2-1
CDR3 protein: ASSLKDRGINEQF

V gene: TRBV4-3
J gene: TRBJ2-7
CDR3 protein: ASSQGSGGAYEQY

V gene: TRBV6-4
J gene: TRBJ2-3
CDR3 protein: ASSSHGGGSTDTQY

V gene: TRBV5-8
J gene: TRBJ2-1
CDR3 protein: ASSPPGVYNELF

V gene: TRBV24-1
J gene: TRBJ2-3
CDR3 protein: ATSDLILTDTQY

V gene: TRBV25-1
J gene: TRBJ2-3
CDR3 protein: ASSEWEVTDTQY

V gene: TRBV4-1
J gene: TRBJ1-1
CDR3 protein: ASSQREVTEAF

V gene: TRBV20-1
J gene: TRBJ1-3
CDR3 protein: SARDTTAYSGNTIY

V gene: TRBV6-2/TRBV6-3
J gene: TRBJ1-5
CDR3 protein: ASSYGWGWGPQH

V gene: TRBV6-6
J gene: TRBJ2-7
CDR3 protein: ASSYGLDEQY

V gene: TRBV7-2
J gene: TRBJ1-2
CDR3 protein: ASSLAGQGAGGYT

V gene: TRBV7-2
J gene: TRBJ2-2
CDR3 protein: ASSLWQGADGELF

V gene: TRBV7-9
J gene: TRBJ2-1
CDR3 protein: ASSPPTGSSYNEQF

V gene: TRBV6-5
J gene: TRBJ2-7
CDR3 protein: ASSYSVGNEQY

V gene: TRBV6-1
J gene: TRBJ2-7
CDR3 protein: ASNYASIYEQY

V gene: TRBV7-8
J gene: TRBJ2-1
CDR3 protein: ASTPEQGEAEQF

V gene: TRBV9
J gene: TRBJ2-6
CDR3 protein: ASSFRTGGSGANHFLT

V gene: TRBV4-1
J gene: TRBJ2-6
CDR3 protein: ASSQYSSGANVLT

V gene: TRBV28
J gene: TRBJ2-2
CDR3 protein: ASTPWGVGTGELF

V gene: TRBV20-1
J gene: TRBJ1-1
CDR3 protein: SAREMAGMNTEAF

V gene: TRBV4-1
J gene: TRBJ2-5
CDR3 protein: ASRGRGQGELFDLETQY

V gene: TRBV4-3
J gene: TRBJ2-5
CDR3 protein: ASSQGPGKVSQETQY

V gene: TRBV4-3
J gene: TRBJ1-5
CDR3 protein: ASSQGPQPYQPQH